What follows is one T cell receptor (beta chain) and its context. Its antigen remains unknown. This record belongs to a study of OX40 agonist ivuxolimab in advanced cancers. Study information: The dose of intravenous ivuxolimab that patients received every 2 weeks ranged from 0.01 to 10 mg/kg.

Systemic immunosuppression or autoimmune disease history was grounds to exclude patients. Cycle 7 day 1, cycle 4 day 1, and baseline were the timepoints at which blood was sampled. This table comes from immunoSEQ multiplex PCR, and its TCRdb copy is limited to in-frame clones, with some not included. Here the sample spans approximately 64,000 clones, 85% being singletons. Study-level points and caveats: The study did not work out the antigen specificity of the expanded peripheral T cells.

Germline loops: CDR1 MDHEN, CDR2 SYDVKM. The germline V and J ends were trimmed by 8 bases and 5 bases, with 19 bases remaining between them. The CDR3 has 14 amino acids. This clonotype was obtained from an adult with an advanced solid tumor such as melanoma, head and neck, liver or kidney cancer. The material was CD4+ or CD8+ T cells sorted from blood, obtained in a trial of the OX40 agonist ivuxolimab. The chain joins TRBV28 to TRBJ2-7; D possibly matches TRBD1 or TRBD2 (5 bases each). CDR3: CASSTRGRHHEQYF. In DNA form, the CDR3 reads TGTGCCAGCTCAACTCGGGGACGGCACCACGAGCAGTACTTC.